This T cell receptor beta chain was captured in a study of blood T cell repertoires in COVID-19. About the study: Sources were T cells, B-cell-depleted T cells, or PBMCs; the material itself was cDNA or gDNA.

Assay used: immunoSEQ multiplex PCR; TCRdb lists only in-frame clones, some missing. Of 200,000 to 250,000 clones listed, around 91% are singletons. The study recruited people aged roughly 18 to 95 years across about 25 US areas. The sample taken for sequencing was PBMCs or T cells enriched from blood (not recorded which). This TCR was recovered from a woman younger than 30 in a cohort exposed to, infected with or recovered from COVID-19 (not recorded which).

The CDR3 sequence: CASSWAIGAGEQYF. The DNA of the CDR3 is TGTGCCAGCAGCTGGGCAATTGGGGCTGGCGAGCAGTACTTC. This chain connects TRBV5-4 to TRBJ2-7, with TRBD1 as a possible D gene (5 bases). The CDR3 covers 14 residues. Trimming left V 3 bases short and J 6 bases short, with 16 bases between. The germline gives CDR1 SGHNT, CDR2 YYREEE (reference sequence).